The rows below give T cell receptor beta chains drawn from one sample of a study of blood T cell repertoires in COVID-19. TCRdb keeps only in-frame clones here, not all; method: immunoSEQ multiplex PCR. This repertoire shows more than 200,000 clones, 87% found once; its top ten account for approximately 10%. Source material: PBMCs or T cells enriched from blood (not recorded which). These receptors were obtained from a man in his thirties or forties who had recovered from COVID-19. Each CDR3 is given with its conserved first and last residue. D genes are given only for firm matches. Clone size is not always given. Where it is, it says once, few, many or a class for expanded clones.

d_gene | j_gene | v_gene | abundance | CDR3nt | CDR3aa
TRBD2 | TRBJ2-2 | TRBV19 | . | TGTGCCAGTCAATCTAGCGGGGGATACACCGGGGAGCTGTTTTTT | CASQSSGGYTGELFF
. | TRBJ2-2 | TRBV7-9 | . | TGTGCCAGCAGCTTAGATCCCCAGGAGATACACCGGGGAGCTGTTTTT | CASSLDPQEIHRGAVF
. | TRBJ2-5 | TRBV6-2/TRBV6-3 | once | TGTGCCAGCAGTTACAATCGTGAGACCCAGTACTTC | CASSYNRETQYF
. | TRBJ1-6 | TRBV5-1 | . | TGCGCCAGCAGCTACGCCCTCCAGGGCCCGAGCTCCTATAATTCACCCCTCCACTTT | CASSYALQGPSSYNSPLHF
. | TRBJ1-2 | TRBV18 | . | TGTGCCAGCTCACCCAGACGGGACAAAGCCCCCTCTGGCTACACCTTC | CASSPRRDKAPSGYTF
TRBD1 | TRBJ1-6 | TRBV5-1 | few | TGCGCCAGCACCCCGGGACAGGGTATTGATTCACCCCTCCACTTT | CASTPGQGIDSPLHF
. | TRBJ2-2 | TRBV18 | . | TGTGCCAGCTCACCACAGGAGGGAAAGACCGGGGAGCTGTTTTTT | CASSPQEGKTGELFF
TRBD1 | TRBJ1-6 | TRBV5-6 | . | TGTGCCAGCAGCTCCCCAACCACAAGGGGGCATTCACCCCTCCACTTT | CASSSPTTRGHSPLHF
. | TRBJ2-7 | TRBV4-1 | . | TGCGCCAGCAGCCAACCCAACTACGAGCAGTACTTC | CASSQPNYEQYF
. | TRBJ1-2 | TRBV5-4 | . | TGTGCCAGCAGTTTTGACAGGAACTATGGCTACACCTTC | CASSFDRNYGYTF
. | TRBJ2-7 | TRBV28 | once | TGTGCCAGCTCAGGTATCCAGCTGAACTACGAGCAGTACTTC | CASSGIQLNYEQYF
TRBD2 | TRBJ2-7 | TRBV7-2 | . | TGTGCCAGCAGTAGCGGGGGGGCCTACGAGCAGTACTTC | CASSSGGAYEQYF
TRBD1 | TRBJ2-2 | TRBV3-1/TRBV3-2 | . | TGTGCCAGCAGCCGACCCGGGACAGTCAACACCGGGGAGCTGTTTTTT | CASSRPGTVNTGELFF
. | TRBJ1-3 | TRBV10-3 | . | TGTGCCATCAGACCGGACAGCTCTGGAAACACCATATATTTT | CAIRPDSSGNTIYF
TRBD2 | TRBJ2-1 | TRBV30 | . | TGTGCCTGGAAGGGACTAGCGGGAGATGGTCGGCAGTTCTTC | CAWKGLAGDGRQFF
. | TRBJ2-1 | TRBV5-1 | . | TGCGCCAGCAGCCTTAACTCGGGGGAGCAGTTCTTC | CASSLNSGEQFF
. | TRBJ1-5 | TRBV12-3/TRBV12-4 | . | TGTGCCAGCAGTTTTGGTCTGAGAATTAGGCATTTT | CASSFGLRIRHF
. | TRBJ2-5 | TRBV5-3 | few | TGTGCCAGAAGCTTGGTCTTCCAAGAGACCCAGTACTTC | CARSLVFQETQYF
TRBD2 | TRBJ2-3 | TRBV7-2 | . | TGTGCCAGCAGCTTAAGGGGGAGCGGGGGGGCGAGCACAGATACGCAGTATTTT | CASSLRGSGGASTDTQYF
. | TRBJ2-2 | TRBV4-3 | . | TGCGCCAGCAGCCGCAAGGCCGGGACACTGATGAACACCGGGGAGCTGTTTTTT | CASSRKAGTLMNTGELFF